This record looks at one T cell receptor (beta chain) sequence and its context. These data are taken from a study of shared clonotypes between healthy human individuals. The CDR3 length is 15 residues. V lost 6 bases and J 5 bases, leaving 19 bases between the germline ends. Germline V lookup: CDR1 MDHEN, CDR2 SYDVKM. Method: immunoSEQ multiplex PCR; TCRdb's copy keeps in-frame clones and lacks some. Of roughly 2.1 million clones in the sample, about 93% were seen once. Only CD45RO-negative cells positively selected for CCR7 counted as naive CD8 cells, so terminally differentiated effector memory CD45RA+ cells were excluded.

The sample comprised naive CD8+ T cells from PBMCs. This TCR derives from a man younger than 35 in good health. Some clones in this sample may be carry-over from other donors' samples. The rearrangement links TRBV28 to TRBJ2-5, with D tentatively TRBD2 (6 bases). CDR3 nucleotide sequence: TGTGCCAGCAGACTCGTGATTACGGGGGAGGAGACCCAGTACTTC. Translated: CASRLVITGEETQYF.